This TCR beta chain was documented in a study of shared clonotypes between healthy human individuals. Looking at the study overall: Donors had three CD4 naive, three CD4 memory, two CD8 naive and one CD8 memory plate apiece.

Samples underwent the assay at deep level. Profiling relied on immunoSEQ multiplex PCR, and the TCRdb table lists in-frame clones only, not all of them. This table has 2 million to 2.5 million clones, over 85% appearing once. V was trimmed by 0 bases and J by 4 bases, leaving 18 bases between them. The CDR3 consists of 17 residues. Germline CDR1 and CDR2: SEHNR and FQNEAQ (reference sequence). The chain links TRBV7-9 to TRBJ2-5; D is uncertain. The source of this sequence is a man aged 18 to 30 in good health. Some clones in this sample may be carry-over from other donors' samples. The sequencing input was naive CD4+ T cells from PBMCs. Subset defined: CD45RA+ positively selected. CDR3 sequence reads: CASSLALWGDTGETQYF. The CDR3 coding sequence is TGTGCCAGCAGCTTAGCGCTTTGGGGTGATACGGGAGAGACCCAGTACTTC.